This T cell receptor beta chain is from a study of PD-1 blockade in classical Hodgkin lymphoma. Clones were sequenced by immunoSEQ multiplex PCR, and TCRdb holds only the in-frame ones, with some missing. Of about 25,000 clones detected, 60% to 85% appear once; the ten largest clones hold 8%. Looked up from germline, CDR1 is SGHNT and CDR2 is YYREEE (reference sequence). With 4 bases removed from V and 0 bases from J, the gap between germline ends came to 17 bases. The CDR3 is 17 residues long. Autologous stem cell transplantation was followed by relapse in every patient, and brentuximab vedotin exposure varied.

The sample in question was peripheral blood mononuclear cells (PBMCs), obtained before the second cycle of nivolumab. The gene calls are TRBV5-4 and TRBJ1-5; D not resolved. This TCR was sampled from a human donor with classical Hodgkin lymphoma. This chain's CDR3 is CASSPRRQVYSNQPQHF. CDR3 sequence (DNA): TGTGCCAGCAGCCCACGGCGGCAGGTGTATAGCAATCAGCCCCAGCATTTT.